The 4 T cell receptor delta chains presented below share a single source sample, sequenced in a study of gamma-delta chains in newborns, infants, children. TCRdb re-called clones from the reads via CATT. The sample lists 7,500 to 10,000 delta-chain clones; around 1.6% were seen once. What was sequenced was blood. The source of these receptors is a child who was a newborn, infant or young child, either healthy, febrile or measles-vaccinated (not recorded which).

This clone has a handful of counts. It may be a read error: a sequence one base away is much more abundant. Other DNA sequences from this sample encode an identical CDR3 as well. This sequence joins TRDV2 and TRDJ3; TRDD3 aligns across 12 bases. V was clipped by 0 bases and J by 0 bases; unmatched bases: 8. This CDR3 is built from 21 residues. Germline V gives CDR1 GEAIGNYY, CDR2 EKD. The DNA for the CDR3 is TGTGCCTGTGACACCGTGCTGGGGGATACGGGTAGCTCCTGGGACACCCGACAGATGTTTTTC. This translates into CACDTVLGDTGSSWDTRQMFF.

This clone is medium-sized in the sample. V gene TRDV2 combines with J gene TRDJ3; maybe TRDD3 (6 bases). Deletions cut 3 bases from V and 1 base from J, with 15 bases between. The germline V gene encodes CDR1 GEAIGNYY and CDR2 EKD. The length of the CDR3 is 18 residues. CDR3: CACDYLLGGSWDTRQMFF. The DNA of the CDR3 is TGTGCCTGTGACTATTTACTGGGCGGTTCCTGGGACACCCGACAGATGTTTTTC.

This clone was picked up a small number of times. For this DNA, TCRdb reports the protein of a much larger clone, which diverges at residue 13, most likely from a read error; the protein presented here is translated directly from the DNA. This chain connects TRDV1 to TRDJ1; D is possibly TRDD3 (5 bases). The CDR3 has 18 residues. V was shortened by 0 bases and J by 3 bases, with 20 bases between the two germline ends. CDR1 is TSWWSYY and CDR2 is QGS in the germline V gene. The CDR3 DNA follows: TGTGCTCTTGGGGAACTAGGGGGCCTCGCATTATACGCCGATAAACTCATCTTT. This codes for CALGELGGLALYADKLIF.

This clone was observed a handful of times. The amino acid sequence in TCRdb belongs to a much larger clone and departs from this DNA's translation at residue 14, likely a sequencing read error; the sequence shown is translated from the DNA. The gene calls are TRDV1 and TRDJ1; D is possibly TRDD3 (6 bases). Germline lookup yields CDR1 TSWWSYY and CDR2 QGS. V dropped 4 bases and J dropped 3 bases, with 27 bases sitting between them. This CDR3 has 19 amino acids. Written as DNA, the CDR3 is TGTGCTCTTGGGGGCCCGCTCCCGGTGGGGGGGCCGTACGCCGATAAACTCATCTTT. Amino acid sequence: CALGGPLPVGGPYADKLIF.